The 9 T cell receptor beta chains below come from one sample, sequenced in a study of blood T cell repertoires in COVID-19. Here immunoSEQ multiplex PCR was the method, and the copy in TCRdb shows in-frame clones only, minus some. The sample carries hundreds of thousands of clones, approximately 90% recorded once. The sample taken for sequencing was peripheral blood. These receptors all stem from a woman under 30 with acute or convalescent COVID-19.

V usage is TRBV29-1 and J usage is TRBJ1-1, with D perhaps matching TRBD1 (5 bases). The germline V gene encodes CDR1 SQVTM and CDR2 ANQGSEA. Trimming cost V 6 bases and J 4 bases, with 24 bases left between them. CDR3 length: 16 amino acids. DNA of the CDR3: TGCAGCGTGGCGGGGCGTTTGAGTATATCGGCCACTGAAGCTTTCTTT. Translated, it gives CSVAGRLSISATEAFF.

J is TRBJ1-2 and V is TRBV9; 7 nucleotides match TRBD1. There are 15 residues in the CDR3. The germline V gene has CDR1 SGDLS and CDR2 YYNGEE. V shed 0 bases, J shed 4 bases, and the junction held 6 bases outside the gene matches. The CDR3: CASSVAPGTAYGYTF. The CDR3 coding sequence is TGTGCCAGCAGCGTAGCCCCCGGGACAGCCTATGGCTACACCTTC.

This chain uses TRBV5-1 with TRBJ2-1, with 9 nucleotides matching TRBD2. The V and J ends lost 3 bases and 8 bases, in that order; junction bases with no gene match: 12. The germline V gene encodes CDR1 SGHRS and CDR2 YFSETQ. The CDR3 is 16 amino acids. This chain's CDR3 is CASSWTGGGGAHEQFF. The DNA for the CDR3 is TGCGCCAGCAGCTGGACTGGGGGCGGGGGGGCCCATGAGCAGTTCTTC.

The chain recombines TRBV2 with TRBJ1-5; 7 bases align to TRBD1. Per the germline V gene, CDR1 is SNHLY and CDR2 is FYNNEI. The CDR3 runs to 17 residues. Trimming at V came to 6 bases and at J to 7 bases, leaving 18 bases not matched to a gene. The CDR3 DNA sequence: TGTGCCAGCAGCTCCGAATCCGGGACAGTGAGAAGGCAGCCCCAGCATTTT. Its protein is CASSSESGTVRRQPQHF.

The CDR3 spells CASSTTGAWAGYTF. The CDR3 DNA sequence: TGTGCCAGCTCTACGACAGGGGCCTGGGCTGGCTACACCTTC. The chain links TRBV7-2 to TRBJ1-2; 8 nucleotides line up with TRBD1. Germline V gene data show CDR1 as SGHTA and CDR2 as FQGNSA. The CDR3 runs to 14 residues. V lost 8 bases to trimming and J lost 7 bases; unmatched junction nucleotides: 12.

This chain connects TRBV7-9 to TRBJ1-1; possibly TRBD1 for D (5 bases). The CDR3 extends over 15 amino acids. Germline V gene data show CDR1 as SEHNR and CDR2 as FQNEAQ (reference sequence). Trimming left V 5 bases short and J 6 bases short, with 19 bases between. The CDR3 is CASSPVGRQPAEAFF. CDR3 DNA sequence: TGTGCCAGCAGCCCCGTTGGCAGACAGCCCGCTGAAGCTTTCTTT.

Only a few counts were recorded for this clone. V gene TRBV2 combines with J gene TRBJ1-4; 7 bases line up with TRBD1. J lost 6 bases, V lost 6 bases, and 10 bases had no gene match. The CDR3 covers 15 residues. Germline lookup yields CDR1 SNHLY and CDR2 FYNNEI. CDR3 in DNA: TGTGCCAGCAGCGGTAGACAGGGAGGCGATGAAAAACTGTTTTTT. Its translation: CASSGRQGGDEKLFF.

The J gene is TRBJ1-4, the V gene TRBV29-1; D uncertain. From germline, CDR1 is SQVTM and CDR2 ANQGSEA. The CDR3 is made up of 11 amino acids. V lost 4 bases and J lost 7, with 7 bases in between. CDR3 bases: TGCAGCGTTGGAGTATCTGAAAAACTGTTTTTT. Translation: CSVGVSEKLFF.

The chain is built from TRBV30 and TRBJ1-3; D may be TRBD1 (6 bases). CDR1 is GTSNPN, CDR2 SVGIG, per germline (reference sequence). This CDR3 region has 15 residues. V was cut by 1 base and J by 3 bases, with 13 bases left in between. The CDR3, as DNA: TGTGCCTGGAGTGGGGGGCCGGCGGGTGGAAACACCATATATTTT. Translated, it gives CAWSGGPAGGNTIYF.